This TCR beta chain was captured by sequencing in a study of shared clonotypes between healthy human individuals. The ends were cut back, 10 bases at V and 3 bases at J, with 15 bases in the middle. CDR3 length: 14 amino acids. CDR1 SNHLY and CDR2 FYNNEI come from the germline V gene. It was into CD45RA+ naive and CD45RA-negative memory subsets that the CD4+ cells were split. Sorted-subset replicate PCRs used around 200 ng of genomic DNA. This amount corresponded to tens of thousands of T cell genomes. Here immunoSEQ multiplex PCR was the method, and the copy in TCRdb shows in-frame clones only, minus some. The data hold approximately 1,000,000 clones, with about 80% observed a single time. This clone has ten or more counts.

Sequenced: memory CD4+ T cells from PBMCs. Documented subset: CD45RA-negative fraction. The clonotype comes from a man between 18 and 35 years old in good health. Some clones in this sample may be carry-over from other donors' samples. V usage is TRBV2 and J usage is TRBJ1-4; D is unresolved. This CDR3 is CATRESPSNEKLFF. CDR3 sequence (DNA): TGTGCCACCCGGGAGTCCCCGTCTAATGAAAAACTGTTTTTT. The full variable domain, completed using reference TRBV2 and TRBJ1-4, is EPEVTQTPSHQVTQMGQEVILRCVPISNHLYFYWYRQILGQKVEFLVSFYNNEISEKSEIFDDQFSVERPDGSNFTLKIRSTKLEDSAMYFCATRESPSNEKLFFGSGTQLSVL.